The T cell receptor (beta chain) described here comes from a study of blood T cell repertoires in COVID-19. Study-level information: PBMCs, B-cell-depleted T cells, or T cells were the source of the cDNA or gDNA that made up the material.

Concerning this clone itself: Distinct nucleotide sequences in the sample also encode this CDR3.

The length of the CDR3 is 14 residues. Trimming took 9 bases from V and 2 from J, leaving 16 bases between them. The germline gives CDR1 LNHDA, CDR2 SQIVND (reference sequence). TCRdb keeps only in-frame clones here, not all; method: immunoSEQ multiplex PCR. The sample lists 130,000 or so clones, around 86% occurring once. Residents of approximately 25 US areas, aged 18 to 89 years, made up the participants. The V and J genes are TRBV19 and TRBJ1-1; possible D gene TRBD1, 6 bases. This sequence was found in a man younger than 45 who had recovered from COVID-19. The material sequenced was PBMCs or T cells enriched from blood (not recorded which). CDR3 region: CASSTGGGNTEAFF. The DNA of the CDR3 is TGTGCCAGCTCGACAGGAGGAGGAAACACTGAAGCTTTCTTT.